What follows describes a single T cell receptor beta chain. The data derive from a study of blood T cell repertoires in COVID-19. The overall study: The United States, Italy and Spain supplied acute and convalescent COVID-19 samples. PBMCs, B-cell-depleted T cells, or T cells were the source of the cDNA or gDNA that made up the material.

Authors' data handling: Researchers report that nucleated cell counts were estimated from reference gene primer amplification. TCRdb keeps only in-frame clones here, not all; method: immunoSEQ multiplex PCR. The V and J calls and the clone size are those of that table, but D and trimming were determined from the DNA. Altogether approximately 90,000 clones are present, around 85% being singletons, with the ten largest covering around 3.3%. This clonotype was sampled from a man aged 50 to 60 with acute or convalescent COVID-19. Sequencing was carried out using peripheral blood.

The CDR3 DNA follows: TGTGCCAGCAGCCTCAGGGCAGGGGAGCAAGAGACCCAGTACTTC. This codes for CASSLRAGEQETQYF. V is TRBV7-9 and J is TRBJ2-5; D may be TRBD1 (6 bases). Trimming removed 5 bases at V and 2 bases at J, with 15 bases between. The CDR3 consists of 15 residues. The germline CDR1 and CDR2 sequences are SEHNR and FQNEAQ (reference sequence).